The next 29 T cell receptor beta chains were all read from a single sample in a study of T-cell memory formation after mild COVID-19 (TCRdb year 2021). Libraries were constructed by 5' RACE. Instrument on record: Illumina NovaSeq 6000. TCRdb trimmed public reads at Q25 via fastp, called clones via MiXCR and kept in-frame beta chains. For every CDR3 protein sequence, its rows merge into one entry that carries the most common genes and DNA. Counted in this sample were about 180,000 distinct CDR3 sequences; more than 15% of them appeared once. Of the sample, about 2.1% is held by the ten largest clones. Sequencing was done on a sample of PBMCs or a T cell subset sorted from them (not recorded which). Receptor source: an adult woman who had mild COVID-19 (a few samples of this study predate the infection). The sample titles of this study are shuffled in the database, so cell type and time point are left out; the donor was told from shared clones.

The chain is built from TRBV7-9 and TRBJ2-3; 12 bases are shared with TRBD2. V trimming: 2 bases; J trimming: 4 bases; junction bases outside the gene matches: 7. The CDR3 totals 17 residues. The germline gives CDR1 SEHNR, CDR2 FQNEAQ (reference sequence). CDR3 loop: CASSLFYRTSGADTQYF. CDR3 bases: TGTGCCAGCAGCTTATTCTACCGGACTAGCGGGGCAGATACGCAGTATTTT.

This clonotype came up a few times. This chain links TRBV15 with TRBJ2-6; D is unclear. Germline V gene lookup returns CDR1 LNHNV and CDR2 YYDKDF (reference sequence). The CDR3 sequence is 13 residues long. V was cut by 3 bases and J by 0 bases, with 0 bases left in between. The CDR3 spells CATSSSGANVLTF. CDR3 DNA sequence: TGTGCCACCAGCAGCTCTGGGGCCAACGTCCTGACTTTC.

The chain employs TRBV5-1 and TRBJ2-3, with 7 bases aligning to TRBD1. V shed 3 bases, J shed 1 base, and the junction held 8 bases outside the gene matches. The CDR3 runs to 16 residues. CDR1 is SGHRS and CDR2 is YFSETQ in the germline V gene. The DNA of the CDR3 is TGCGCCAGCAGCTCACGCCCCGGACAGGGCACAGATACGCAGTATTTT. This translates into CASSSRPGQGTDTQYF.

This clonotype was detected once. This chain links TRBV6-5 with TRBJ2-7; perhaps TRBD2 as D (6 bases). Trimming removed 5 bases at V and 2 bases at J, with 16 bases between. This CDR3 spans 15 amino acids. CDR1 and CDR2 from the germline V gene are MNHEY and SVGAGI. CDR3 DNA: TGTGCCAGCAGTCAAAGATCCCTAGCGCCCTACGAGCAGTACTTC. Translated, it gives CASSQRSLAPYEQYF.

This clonotype showed up just a few times. The gene calls are TRBV18 and TRBJ2-7; TRBD2 matches 14 bases. V lost 6 bases to trimming and J lost 0 bases; unmatched junction nucleotides: 1. This CDR3 is built from 15 residues. Germline CDR1 and CDR2: KGHSH and LQKENI. DNA of the CDR3: TGTGCCAGCTCGGGGACTAGCGGGAGCTCCTACGAGCAGTACTTC. It codes for CASSGTSGSSYEQYF.

This chain connects TRBV12-3 or TRBV12-4 to TRBJ1-5; D is uncertain. Between the trimmed V and J ends, which lost 3 bases and 0 bases, there was a span of 15 bases. This CDR3 has 17 amino acids. CDR3 coding DNA: TGTGCCAGCAGTTTGGAGGAGGTTAGATTTAGCAATCAGCCCCAGCATTTT. Amino acid sequence: CASSLEEVRFSNQPQHF.

There are a few counts of this clonotype. V and J are TRBV24-1 and TRBJ2-2, with 7 positions matching TRBD1. The CDR3 covers 17 residues. V was clipped by 5 bases and J by 0 bases; unmatched bases: 8. Germline loops: CDR1 KGHDR, CDR2 SFDVKD. CDR3 sequence: CATSGSWDSTNTGELFF. The CDR3 nucleotides are TGTGCCACCAGTGGATCATGGGACAGCACGAACACCGGGGAGCTGTTTTTT.

This clonotype was seen only once. The J gene is TRBJ1-2, the V gene TRBV6-1; weak D call: TRBD1 (6 bases). The CDR3 is 15 residues long. From germline, CDR1 is MNHNS and CDR2 SASEGT. The V end lost 0 bases, the J end lost 5 bases, and 13 bases lay between the germline ends. DNA of the CDR3: TGTGCCAGCAGTGAAGCCCGGACAGCTTTATATGGCTACACCTTC. It codes for CASSEARTALYGYTF.

CDR3 nucleotides: TGCGCCAGCAGCCAACCAGATACGCAGTATTTT. Its translation is CASSQPDTQYF. V and J are TRBV4-3 and TRBJ2-3; D not certain. Trimming removed 2 bases from V and 4 bases from J, with 1 base in between. This CDR3 is built from 11 residues. The germline V gene has CDR1 LGHNA and CDR2 YSLEER.

The V gene is TRBV6-5, the J gene TRBJ1-2; D perhaps matches TRBD1 (5 bases). There are 12 residues in the CDR3. CDR1 and CDR2 from the germline V gene are MNHEY and SVGAGI. The V gene lost 2 bases and the J gene lost 10 bases, with 11 bases spanning the gap. The CDR3 is CASSYRQGDYTF. The DNA for the CDR3 is TGTGCCAGCAGTTACCGGCAGGGTGACTACACCTTC.

V and J are TRBV6-5 and TRBJ1-1, with unresolved D. Trimming stripped 0 bases from V and 9 bases from J, with 14 bases between. Looked up from germline, CDR1 is MNHEY and CDR2 is SVGAGI. This CDR3 is built from 14 residues. CDR3 nucleotide sequence: TGTGCCAGCAGTTACTCGAGTGGGCAGGTGAAAGCTTTCTTT. Amino acid sequence: CASSYSSGQVKAFF.

This clonotype was seen ten or more times. The rearrangement uses TRBV29-1 and TRBJ2-1, with D possibly TRBD1 on 6 matching bases. Germline V gene sequence: CDR1 SQVTM, CDR2 ANQGSEA. The CDR3 length is 13 residues. The V and J ends lost 8 bases and 7 bases respectively, with 18 bases between them. The CDR3 reads CSLSRGYNNEQFF. In nucleotides, the CDR3 is TGCAGCTTGAGCAGGGGCTATAATAATGAGCAGTTCTTC.

This sequence joins TRBV2 and TRBJ1-5; maybe TRBD1 (6 bases). This CDR3 has 14 residues. Looked up from germline, CDR1 is SNHLY and CDR2 is FYNNEI. The V gene lost 5 bases and the J gene lost 7 bases, with 15 bases spanning the gap. The CDR3 is CASSPTGIGQPQHF. DNA for the CDR3: TGTGCCAGCAGTCCTACAGGGATTGGACAGCCCCAGCATTTT. Supplemented by reference TRBV2 and TRBJ1-5, the full variable domain reads EPEVTQTPSHQVTQMGQEVILRCVPISNHLYFYWYRQILGQKVEFLVSFYNNEISEKSEIFDDQFSVERPDGSNFTLKIRSTKLEDSAMYFCASSPTGIGQPQHFGDGTRLSIL.

This clonotype was counted between two and nine times. This rearrangement joins TRBV9 to TRBJ2-3; 10 nucleotides line up with TRBD2. Germline CDR1 reads SGDLS; CDR2 reads YYNGEE. The length of the CDR3 is 15 residues. V lost 1 base and J lost 4; bases outside the gene matches: 3. The CDR3 DNA is TGTGCCAGCAGCGTAAGCGGGGGGGGCGCAGATACGCAGTATTTT. This codes for CASSVSGGGADTQYF.

This clonotype occurred many times. The CDR3 reads CASMGAGTRYNEQFF. The CDR3 bases are TGCGCCAGCATGGGGGCCGGGACTAGATACAATGAGCAGTTCTTC. This chain links TRBV5-1 with TRBJ2-1; 8 bases fit TRBD2. The germline V gene encodes CDR1 SGHRS and CDR2 YFSETQ. The CDR3 has 15 residues. V dropped 6 bases and J dropped 4; count of bases not matched to a gene: 9.

This chain joins TRBV18 and TRBJ2-5; 10 nucleotides agree with TRBD2. Trimming at V came to 1 base and at J to 5 bases, leaving 7 bases not matched to a gene. The CDR3 extends over 16 amino acids. Per germline, CDR1 KGHSH and CDR2 LQKENI. In DNA, the CDR3 is TGTGCCAGCTCACCACAGCTAGCGGGAGACGGGGAGACCCAGTACTTC. It encodes CASSPQLAGDGETQYF.

The chain recombines TRBV9 with TRBJ1-2; 12 bases align to TRBD1. This CDR3 spans 17 amino acids. With V trimmed by 4 bases and J by 5 bases, 12 bases remained unmatched. Germline lookup yields CDR1 SGDLS and CDR2 YYNGEE. The chain's CDR3 is CASSPSAGDRGLYGYTF. CDR3 DNA sequence: TGTGCCAGCAGCCCGAGTGCGGGGGACAGGGGGCTGTATGGCTACACCTTC.

The J gene is TRBJ1-2, the V gene TRBV15; D is unresolved. V was cut by 0 bases and J by 4 bases, with 6 bases left in between. The CDR3 spans 13 residues. The germline V gene has CDR1 LNHNV and CDR2 YYDKDF (reference sequence). The CDR3 DNA is TGTGCCACCAGCAGAGATCTCCCCTATGGCTACACCTTC. It specifies CATSRDLPYGYTF.

A remark on this clonotype: A read error may explain this, as a much larger clone is one base away. The gene calls are TRBV14 and TRBJ2-3, with D perhaps matching TRBD1 (5 bases). Germline CDR1 is SGHDN and CDR2 is FVKESK. The CDR3 is 16 amino acids. This CDR3 reads CASSHVAGLVTGTQYF. CDR3 nucleotides: TGTGCCAGCAGCCACGTGGCAGGGTTAGTCACAGGTACGCAGTATTTT.

V usage is TRBV6-6 and J usage is TRBJ2-7, with 12 bases aligning to TRBD2. The V gene's germline CDR1 is MNHNY and CDR2 SVGAGI (reference sequence). Trimming removed 2 bases from V and 2 bases from J; junction bases left unmatched: 1. CDR3 length equals 15 residues. In DNA, the CDR3 is TGTGCCAGCAGTTACGGACTAGCGGGGACCTACGAGCAGTACTTC. Its protein product is CASSYGLAGTYEQYF.

The chain has TRBV4-1 and TRBJ2-3; maybe TRBD2 (6 bases). With 5 bases removed from V and 2 bases from J, the gap between germline ends came to 17 bases. The germline V gene has CDR1 MGHRA and CDR2 YSYEKL. The CDR3 contains 16 residues. The CDR3 here is CASSSRLVQDTDTQYF. CDR3 nucleotides: TGCGCCAGCAGCTCTCGACTAGTTCAGGACACAGATACGCAGTATTTT.

This chain connects TRBV9 to TRBJ2-5; D is possibly TRBD1 (6 bases). The CDR3 has 16 amino acids. V shed 2 bases and J shed 0 bases, with 14 bases lying between them. Per the germline V gene, CDR1 is SGDLS and CDR2 is YYNGEE. The CDR3 coding sequence is TGTGCCAGCAGCGTCGGATTACAGGGACACCAAGAGACCCAGTACTTC. Amino acid sequence: CASSVGLQGHQETQYF. Full variable domain (missing parts from reference TRBV9 and TRBJ2-5): DSGVTQTPKHLITATGQRVTLRCSPRSGDLSVYWYQQSLDQGLQFLIQYYNGEERAKGNILERFSAQQFPDLHSELNLSSLELGDSALYFCASSVGLQGHQETQYFGPGTRLLVL.

The rearrangement joins TRBV5-1 to TRBJ2-1, with a possible D match to TRBD1 (5 bases). The CDR3 is 15 residues long. The V gene lost 0 bases and the J gene lost 2 bases, with 9 bases spanning the gap. Germline V gene lookup returns CDR1 SGHRS and CDR2 YFSETQ. CDR3 in DNA: TGCGCCAGCAGCTTGGTCCAGGGCGCCTACAATGAGCAGTTCTTC. It codes for CASSLVQGAYNEQFF.

This clonotype was seen at least ten times. The chain uses TRBV6-2 or TRBV6-3 and TRBJ2-1; 14 bases are a match to TRBD2. Trimming took 8 bases from V and 8 from J; bases not matched to a gene: 8. In germline, CDR1 is MNHEY, CDR2 SVGEGT. The CDR3 runs to 15 residues. CDR3 protein: CASQRTSGGHHEQFF. DNA of the CDR3: TGTGCCAGCCAAAGGACTAGCGGGGGGCATCATGAGCAGTTCTTC.

This clonotype has just a few counts. This sequence may be a read error, since a much larger clone differs from it by one base. The chain recombines TRBV10-3 with TRBJ2-3; no definite D call. The CDR3 is 12 amino acids. Germline CDR1 is ENHRY and CDR2 is SYGVKD. V lost 2 bases, J lost 1 base, and 1 base lay in between. CDR3 DNA: TGTGCCATCAGTGAGGGCACAGATACGCAGTATTTT. This translates into CAISEGTDTQYF.

There are a few counts of this clonotype. The V gene is TRBV28, the J gene TRBJ1-5; TRBD1 is a possible D gene (5 bases). Germline-derived CDR1 and CDR2 are MDHEN and SYDVKM. The ends were cut back, 6 bases at V and 0 bases at J, with 18 bases in the middle. The CDR3 loop spans 17 amino acids. CDR3 bases: TGTGCCAGCAGAAAGGGCCGGGACCTACTTAGCAATCAGCCCCAGCATTTT. Its translation: CASRKGRDLLSNQPQHF. The full variable domain, with the rest looked up from reference TRBV28 and TRBJ1-5, is DVKVTQSSRYLVKRTGEKVFLECVQDMDHENMFWYRQDPGLGLRLIYFSYDVKMKEKGDIPEGYSVSREKKERFSLILESASTNQTSMYLCASRKGRDLLSNQPQHFGDGTRLSIL.

This clonotype was seen a few times. The V gene is TRBV2, the J gene TRBJ2-3, with D hard to call. The CDR3 extends over 16 amino acids. Trimming took 2 bases from V and 0 from J, leaving 12 bases between them. Germline V gene lookup returns CDR1 SNHLY and CDR2 FYNNEI. The DNA of the CDR3 is TGTGCCAGCAGTGAATTTCCCTCGCGGAGCACAGATACGCAGTATTTT. Amino acid sequence: CASSEFPSRSTDTQYF.

Only a few counts were recorded for this clonotype. The chain carries TRBV14 and TRBJ1-2; D may be TRBD1 (5 bases). V was shortened by 1 base and J by 2 bases, with 11 bases between the two germline ends. The length of the CDR3 is 15 residues. CDR1 is SGHDN and CDR2 is FVKESK in the germline V gene. The CDR3 loop reads CASSQGPWGNYGYTF. In nucleotides, the CDR3 is TGTGCCAGCAGCCAAGGACCTTGGGGGAACTATGGCTACACCTTC.

This clonotype has more than one count but fewer than ten. V is TRBV7-2 and J is TRBJ2-1; possibly TRBD1 for D (5 bases). The V end lost 5 bases, the J end lost 8 bases, and 13 bases lay between the germline ends. Germline V gene sequence: CDR1 SGHTA, CDR2 FQGNSA. The CDR3 length is 13 residues. The CDR3 bases are TGTGCCAGCAGCGGTCGAAGGGGCGATGAGCAGTTCTTC. It encodes CASSGRRGDEQFF.